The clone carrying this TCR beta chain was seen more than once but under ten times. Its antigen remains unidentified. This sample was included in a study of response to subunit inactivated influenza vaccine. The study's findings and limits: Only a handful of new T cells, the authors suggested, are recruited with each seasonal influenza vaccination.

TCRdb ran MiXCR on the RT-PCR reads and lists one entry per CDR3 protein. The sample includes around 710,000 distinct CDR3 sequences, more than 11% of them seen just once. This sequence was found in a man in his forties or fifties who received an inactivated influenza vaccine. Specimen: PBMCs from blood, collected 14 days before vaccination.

The CDR3 reads CASTALGGWSDTQYF. The DNA of the CDR3 is TGTGCCAGCACCGCCCTAGGGGGTTGGTCAGATACGCAGTATTTT. This rearrangement joins TRBV6-1 to TRBJ2-3, with D possibly being TRBD1 (6 bases). The V gene's germline CDR1 is MNHNS and CDR2 SASEGT. The germline V and J ends were trimmed by 7 bases and 4 bases, with 18 bases remaining between them. The CDR3 spans 15 residues.